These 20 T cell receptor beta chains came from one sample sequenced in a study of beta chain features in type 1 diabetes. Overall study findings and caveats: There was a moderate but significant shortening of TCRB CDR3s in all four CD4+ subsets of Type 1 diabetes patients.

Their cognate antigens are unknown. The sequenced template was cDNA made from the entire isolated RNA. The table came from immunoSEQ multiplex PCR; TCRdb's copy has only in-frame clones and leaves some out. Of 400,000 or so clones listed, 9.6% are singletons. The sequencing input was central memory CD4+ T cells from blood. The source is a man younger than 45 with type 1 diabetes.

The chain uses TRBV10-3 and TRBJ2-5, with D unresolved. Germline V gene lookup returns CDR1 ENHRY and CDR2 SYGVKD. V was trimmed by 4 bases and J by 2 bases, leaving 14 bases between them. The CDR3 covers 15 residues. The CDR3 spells CAISVGTPRQETQYF. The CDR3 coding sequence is TGTGCCATCAGTGTCGGAACCCCCCGACAAGAGACCCAGTACTTC.

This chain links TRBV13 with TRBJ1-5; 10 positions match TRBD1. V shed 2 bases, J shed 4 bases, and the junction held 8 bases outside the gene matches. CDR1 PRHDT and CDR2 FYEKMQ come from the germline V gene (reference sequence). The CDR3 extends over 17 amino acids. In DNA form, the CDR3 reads TGTGCCAGCAGCTTAAGTTTTGGGACAGGGGCTAATCAGCCCCAGCATTTT. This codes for CASSLSFGTGANQPQHF. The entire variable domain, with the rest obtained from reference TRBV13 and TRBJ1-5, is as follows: AAGVIQSPRHLIKEKRETATLKCYPIPRHDTVYWYQQGPGQDPQFLISFYEKMQSDKGSIPDRFSAQQFSDYHSELNMSSLELGDSALYFCASSLSFGTGANQPQHFGDGTRLSIL.

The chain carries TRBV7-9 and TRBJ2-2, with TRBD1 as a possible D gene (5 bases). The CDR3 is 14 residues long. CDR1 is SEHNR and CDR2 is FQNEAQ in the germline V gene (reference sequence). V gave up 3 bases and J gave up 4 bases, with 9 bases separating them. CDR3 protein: CASSFGQVTGELFF. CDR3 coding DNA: TGTGCCAGCAGCTTCGGACAAGTCACCGGGGAGCTGTTTTTT.

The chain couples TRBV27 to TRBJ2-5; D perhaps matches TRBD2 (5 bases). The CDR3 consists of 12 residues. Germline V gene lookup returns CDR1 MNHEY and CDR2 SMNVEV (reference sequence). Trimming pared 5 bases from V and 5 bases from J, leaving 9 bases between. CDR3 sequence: CASSTPGETQYF. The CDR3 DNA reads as TGTGCCAGCAGTACCCCGGGGGAGACCCAGTACTTC.

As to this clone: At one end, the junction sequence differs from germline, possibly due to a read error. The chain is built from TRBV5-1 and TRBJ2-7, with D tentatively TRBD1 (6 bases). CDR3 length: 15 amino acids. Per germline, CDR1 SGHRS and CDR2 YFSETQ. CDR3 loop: CASRAGAPGPDEQYF. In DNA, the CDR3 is TGCGCCAGCAGAGCAGGGGCTCCAGGGCCGGACGAACAGTACTTC.

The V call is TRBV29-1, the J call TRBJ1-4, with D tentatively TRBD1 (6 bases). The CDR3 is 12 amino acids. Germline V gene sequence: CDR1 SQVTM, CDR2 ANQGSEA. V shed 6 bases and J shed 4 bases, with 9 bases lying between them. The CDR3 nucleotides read TGCAGCGTGACAGGTCTTAATGAAAAACTGTTTTTT. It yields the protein CSVTGLNEKLFF.

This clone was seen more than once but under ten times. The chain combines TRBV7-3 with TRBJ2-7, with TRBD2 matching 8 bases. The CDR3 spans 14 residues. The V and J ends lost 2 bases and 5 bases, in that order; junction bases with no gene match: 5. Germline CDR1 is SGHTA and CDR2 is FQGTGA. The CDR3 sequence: CASSLQGLGNEQYF. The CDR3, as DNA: TGTGCCAGCAGCTTACAGGGACTAGGTAACGAGCAGTACTTC.

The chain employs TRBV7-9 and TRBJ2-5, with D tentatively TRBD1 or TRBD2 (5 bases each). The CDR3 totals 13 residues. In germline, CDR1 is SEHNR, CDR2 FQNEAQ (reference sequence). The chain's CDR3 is CASSPGHQETQYF. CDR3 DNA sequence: TGTGCTAGCTCTCCGGGACACCAAGAGACCCAGTACTTC.

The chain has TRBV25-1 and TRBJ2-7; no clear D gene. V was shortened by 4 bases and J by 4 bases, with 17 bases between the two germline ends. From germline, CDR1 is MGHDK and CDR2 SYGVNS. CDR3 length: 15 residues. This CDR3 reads CASSADRYTWYEQYF. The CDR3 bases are TGTGCCAGCAGTGCGGACCGATACACTTGGTACGAGCAGTACTTC.

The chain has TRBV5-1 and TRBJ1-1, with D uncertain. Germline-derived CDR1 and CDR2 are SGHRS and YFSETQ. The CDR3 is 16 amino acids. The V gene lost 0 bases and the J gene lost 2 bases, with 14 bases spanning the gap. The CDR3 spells CASSLAVSGLNTEAFF. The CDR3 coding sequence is TGCGCCAGCAGCTTGGCCGTATCCGGCCTTAACACTGAAGCTTTCTTT.

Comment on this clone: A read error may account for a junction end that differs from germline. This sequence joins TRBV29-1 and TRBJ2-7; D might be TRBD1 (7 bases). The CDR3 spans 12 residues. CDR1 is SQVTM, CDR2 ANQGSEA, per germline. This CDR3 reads CAGGSRDYEQYF. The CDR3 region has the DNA TGTGCAGGGGGGAGCCGGGACTACGAGCAGTACTTC.

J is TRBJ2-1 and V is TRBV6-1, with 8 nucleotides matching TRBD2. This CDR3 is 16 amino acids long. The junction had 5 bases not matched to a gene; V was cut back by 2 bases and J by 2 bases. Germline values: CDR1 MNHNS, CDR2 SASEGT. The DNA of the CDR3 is TGTGCCAGCAGTGAAAGGGTAGCGGGAACCTACAATGAGCAGTTCTTC. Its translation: CASSERVAGTYNEQFF.

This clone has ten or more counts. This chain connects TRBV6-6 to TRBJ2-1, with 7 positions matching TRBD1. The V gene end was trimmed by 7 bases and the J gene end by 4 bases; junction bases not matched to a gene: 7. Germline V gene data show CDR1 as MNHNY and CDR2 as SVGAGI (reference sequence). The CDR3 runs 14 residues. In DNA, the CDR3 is TGTGCCAGCATTAAAGGGACAGCTTACAATGAGCAGTTCTTC. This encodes CASIKGTAYNEQFF.

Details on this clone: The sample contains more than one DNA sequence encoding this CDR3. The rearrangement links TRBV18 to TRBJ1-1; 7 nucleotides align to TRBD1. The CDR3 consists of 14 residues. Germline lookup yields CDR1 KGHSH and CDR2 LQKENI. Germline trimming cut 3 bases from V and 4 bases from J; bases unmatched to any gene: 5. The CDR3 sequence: CASSPDREGTEAFF. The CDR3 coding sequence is TGTGCCAGCTCACCCGACAGGGAGGGCACTGAAGCTTTCTTT.

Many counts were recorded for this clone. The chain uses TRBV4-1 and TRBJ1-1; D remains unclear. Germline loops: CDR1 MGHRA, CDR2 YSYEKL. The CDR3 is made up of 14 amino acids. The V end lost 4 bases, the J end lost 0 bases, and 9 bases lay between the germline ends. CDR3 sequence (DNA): TGCGCCAGCAGCCTTGTCGGAGTGAACACTGAAGCTTTCTTT. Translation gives CASSLVGVNTEAFF.

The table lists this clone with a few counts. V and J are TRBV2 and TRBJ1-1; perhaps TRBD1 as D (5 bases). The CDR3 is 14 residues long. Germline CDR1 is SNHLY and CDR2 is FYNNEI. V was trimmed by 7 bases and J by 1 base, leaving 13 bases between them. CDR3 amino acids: CASNQQVQNTEAFF. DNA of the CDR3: TGTGCCAGCAATCAACAGGTTCAGAACACTGAAGCTTTCTTT.

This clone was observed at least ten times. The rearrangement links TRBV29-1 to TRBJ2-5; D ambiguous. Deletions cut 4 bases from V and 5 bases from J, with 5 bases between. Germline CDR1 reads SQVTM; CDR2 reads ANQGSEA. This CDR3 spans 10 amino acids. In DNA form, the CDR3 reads TGCAGCGTTGGTTTGGAGACCCAGTACTTC. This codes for CSVGLETQYF.

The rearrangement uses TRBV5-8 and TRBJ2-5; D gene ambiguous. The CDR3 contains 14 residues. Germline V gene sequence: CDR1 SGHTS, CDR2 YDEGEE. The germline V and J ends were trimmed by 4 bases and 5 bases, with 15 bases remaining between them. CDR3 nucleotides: TGTGCCAGCAGCGAAAGGGCATCCCAGGAGACCCAGTACTTC. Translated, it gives CASSERASQETQYF.

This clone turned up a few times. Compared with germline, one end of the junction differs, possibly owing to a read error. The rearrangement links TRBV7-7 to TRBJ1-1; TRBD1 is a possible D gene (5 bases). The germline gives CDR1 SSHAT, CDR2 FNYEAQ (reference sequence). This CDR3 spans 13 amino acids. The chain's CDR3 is CASSPYGTAEAFF. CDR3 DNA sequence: TGTGCTAGCAGCCCGTACGGGACGGCTGAAGCTTTCTTT.

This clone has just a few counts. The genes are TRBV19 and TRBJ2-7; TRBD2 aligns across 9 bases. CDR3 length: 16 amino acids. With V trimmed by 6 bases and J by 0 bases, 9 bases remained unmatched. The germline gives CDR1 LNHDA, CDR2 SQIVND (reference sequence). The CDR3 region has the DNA TGTGCCAGTAGAATCGATCATAGCGGGAGCTCCTACGAGCAGTACTTC. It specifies CASRIDHSGSSYEQYF.